The 8 T cell receptor beta chains in this list originate from one sample, sequenced in a study of Graves' ophthalmopathy and Graves' hyperthyroidism (dated by TCRdb to between 2018 and 2020). The listed sequencing device is Illumina HiSeq 2000. For repertoire sequencing, TCR beta CDR3 regions were amplified from RNA transcripts. HTBI primers and the Qiagen OneStep RT-PCR kit were used in a first-round RT-PCR, which was followed by a second-round multiplex PCR, size selection and purification. The raw public reads went through TCRdb reprocessing: fastp at Q25, MiXCR clone calling, in-frame beta chains kept. Rows matching on CDR3 protein sequence are summarized as one entry with the most common DNA and genes. The sample contains 300,000 to 350,000 distinct CDR3 sequences, roughly 17% of them found a single time. The top ten hold 9% to 15% of the sample. Sequences were obtained from peripheral blood. All receptors derive from an adult man with Graves' ophthalmopathy.

At least ten counts were recorded for this clonotype. The genes are TRBV2 and TRBJ1-1, with 11 bases fitting TRBD1. This CDR3 comprises 14 residues. Germline CDR1 SNHLY, CDR2 FYNNEI. The junction had 4 bases not matched to a gene; V was cut back by 6 bases and J by 4 bases. The CDR3 sequence: CASRPGTGGTEAFF. CDR3 DNA sequence: TGTGCCAGCAGACCCGGGACAGGGGGCACTGAAGCTTTCTTT.

This clonotype was observed a single time. The chain has TRBV6-1 and TRBJ1-2; possible D gene TRBD1, 5 bases. This CDR3 comprises 13 residues. V lost 8 bases, J lost 3 bases, and 13 bases lay in between. The germline V gene has CDR1 MNHNS and CDR2 SASEGT. The CDR3 here is CASQVEQDYGYTF. Written as DNA, the CDR3 is TGTGCCAGCCAGGTCGAACAGGACTATGGCTACACCTTC.

This clonotype was counted at least ten times. The chain is built from TRBV11-2 and TRBJ2-5; D is perhaps TRBD1 (6 bases). Trimming left V 1 base short and J 2 bases short, with 17 bases between. This CDR3 has 17 amino acids. Germline V gene sequence: CDR1 SGHAT, CDR2 FQNNGV. CDR3 protein: CASSLVPLVGQQETQYF. The CDR3 DNA sequence: TGTGCCAGCAGCTTAGTCCCATTAGTCGGACAGCAAGAGACCCAGTACTTC.

There are many counts of this clonotype. This chain connects TRBV14 to TRBJ1-1, with D perhaps matching TRBD1 (6 bases). The V and J ends lost 4 bases and 10 bases respectively, with 19 bases between them. The CDR3 is 14 amino acids. From germline, CDR1 is SGHDN and CDR2 FVKESK. The CDR3 DNA reads TGTGCCAGCAGCCCATTCCAGGGGTCGTTTGGAGCTTTCTTT. Translated, it gives CASSPFQGSFGAFF.

The chain combines TRBV2 with TRBJ2-7; 10 bases agree with TRBD1. This CDR3 contains 14 residues. Germline loops: CDR1 SNHLY, CDR2 FYNNEI. The V gene end was trimmed by 8 bases and the J gene end by 1 base; junction bases not matched to a gene: 5. The CDR3 DNA is TGTGCCAGCGAAAAGGGACAGGGGTCCTACGAGCAGTACTTC. Residues: CASEKGQGSYEQYF.

The chain uses TRBV25-1 and TRBJ1-1; D gene unclear. The V end lost 2 bases, the J end lost 0 bases, and 7 bases lay between the germline ends. Germline-derived CDR1 and CDR2 are MGHDK and SYGVNS. This CDR3 is 14 amino acids long. CDR3 sequence reads: CASSEHSLNTEAFF. CDR3 sequence (DNA): TGTGCCAGCAGTGAACACTCCCTGAACACTGAAGCTTTCTTT.

The sample holds many counts of this clonotype. V is TRBV28 and J is TRBJ1-1, with a tentative D call TRBD1 (5 bases). Germline loops: CDR1 MDHEN, CDR2 SYDVKM. Trimming shortened V by 5 bases and J by 11 bases, and 15 bases separated the two germline ends. The CDR3 is 12 residues long. The CDR3 DNA is TGTGCCAGCAGTCTACTCCGGGACGGGGCTTTCTTT. This codes for CASSLLRDGAFF. Variable domain in full (rest from reference TRBV28 and TRBJ1-1): DVKVTQSSRYLVKRTGEKVFLECVQDMDHENMFWYRQDPGLGLRLIYFSYDVKMKEKGDIPEGYSVSREKKERFSLILESASTNQTSMYLCASSLLRDGAFFGQGTRLTVV.

The chain combines TRBV6-1 with TRBJ1-1, with a possible D match to TRBD1 (6 bases). The CDR3 sequence is 12 residues long. Germline loops: CDR1 MNHNS, CDR2 SASEGT. The V end was cut by 7 bases, the J end by 8 bases, with 14 bases between. CDR3 loop: CASTEGGLEAFF. CDR3 sequence (DNA): TGTGCCAGCACTGAGGGGGGCCTAGAAGCTTTCTTT.